This entry describes one T cell receptor (beta chain). Recovered participants had two consecutive negative NP/OP PCR tests, healthcare professional clearance, or symptom resolution. The source of the sample is a study of blood T cell repertoires in COVID-19. Produced via immunoSEQ multiplex PCR; TCRdb's table is partial and in-frame only. Among more than 300,000 clones listed, 88% were seen once. The CDR3 spans 14 residues. The V end lost 2 bases, the J end lost 4 bases, and 9 bases lay between the germline ends. Germline-derived CDR1 and CDR2 are ENHRY and SYGVKD. The chain carries TRBV10-3 and TRBJ1-5, with a possible D match to TRBD1 (5 bases). Sequencing was performed on PBMCs or T cells enriched from blood (not recorded which). This sequence originates from a young woman who had recovered from COVID-19. CDR3 in DNA: TGTGCCATCAGTGAGCAGGGAAGGAATCAGCCCCAGCATTTT. Its translation: CAISEQGRNQPQHF.